This T cell receptor beta chain was observed in a study of graft-versus-host responses after intestinal transplantation. The data were produced by immunoSEQ multiplex PCR, yet TCRdb's version contains in-frame clones alone and is incomplete. In the table there are 99,000 or so clones, approximately 90% of which are singletons. J gave up 3 bases and V 4 bases, and 0 bases lay outside the gene matches. CDR3 length: 14 residues. In germline, CDR1 is LGHNA, CDR2 YNFKEQ. For this clone: Antigen specificity is unknown.

The source of this sequence is a human donor who was the organ donor for an intestinal transplant. This chain links TRBV4-2 with TRBJ2-7, with TRBD2 identical over 13 bases. The sample consisted of unstimulated CD8+ T cells sorted from spleen or lymph node cells, taken before transplant. CDR3 sequence: CASSRTSGSYEQYF. For the CDR3, the DNA is TGTGCCAGCAGCCGGACTAGCGGGAGCTACGAGCAGTACTTC.